This T cell receptor beta chain is from a study of T-cell memory formation after mild COVID-19. Overall study results and limits: Several responding clones turned up in pre-infection memory, indicating that cross-reactive memory may have taken part.

Regarding this clonotype: The antigen is not known.

Constant-segment-primed 5'RACE gave TCR alpha and TCR beta cDNA libraries with sample barcodes and UMIs. TCRdb re-called the 5' RACE reads through MiXCR, storing one row per CDR3 protein. The sample lists 150,000 to 200,000 distinct CDR3 sequences, about 21% occurring once. CDR1 is SGHRS, CDR2 YFSETQ, per germline. This CDR3 is 17 amino acids long. With V trimmed by 4 bases and J by 3 bases, 10 bases remained unmatched. The rearrangement links TRBV5-1 to TRBJ1-1; 12 bases align to TRBD1. This sequence originates from an adult woman who had mild COVID-19 (a few samples of this study predate the infection). Cell type and time point are not known. The sequenced material came from PBMCs or a T cell subset sorted from them (not recorded which). The CDR3 protein is CASSPGTGGEKDTEAFF. The CDR3 coding sequence is TGCGCCAGCAGCCCGGGGACAGGGGGCGAAAAGGACACTGAAGCTTTCTTT.